Listed below are T cell receptor beta chains from one sample, sequenced in a study of blood T cell repertoires in COVID-19. Repertoires were generated with immunoSEQ multiplex PCR, while TCRdb's copy carries only in-frame clones and drops some. The table shows 170,000 or so clones, with approximately 80% occurring only once. The sequencing input was peripheral blood. The receptors stem from a middle-aged woman with COVID-19, enrolled during active disease. CDR3s leave out the opening cysteine and the closing phenylalanine or tryptophan. The D gene is left open where the match is weak.

ASSELAGARTDTQY	TRBJ2-3	TRBD2	TRBV6-1
ASTPAGSGRALETQY	TRBJ2-5	TRBD2	TRBV19
ASSPSLNRDRGTYEQY	TRBJ2-7	TRBD1	TRBV6-6
ASEGRNDGYT	TRBJ1-2	.	TRBV7-9
ASSFHPTEAF	TRBJ1-1	.	TRBV5-1
SVVDTGVF	TRBJ1-4	.	TRBV20-1
ASSEENGGANEQF	TRBJ2-1	TRBD2	TRBV6-1
ASRTSVQGEQY	TRBJ2-3	TRBD1	TRBV11-2
ASTRTSGGAYTQY	TRBJ2-3	TRBD2	TRBV3-1/TRBV3-2
ASSVAPGGPGELF	TRBJ2-2	TRBD2	TRBV9
ASSHPPTGKNSPLH	TRBJ1-6	TRBD1	TRBV4-1
ASSLTGEAF	TRBJ1-1	TRBD1	TRBV5-1
ASSLKKLRTSYHNEQF	TRBJ2-1	TRBD2	TRBV3-1/TRBV3-2
ASSDSEAGGNTQY	TRBJ2-3	TRBD2	TRBV6-4